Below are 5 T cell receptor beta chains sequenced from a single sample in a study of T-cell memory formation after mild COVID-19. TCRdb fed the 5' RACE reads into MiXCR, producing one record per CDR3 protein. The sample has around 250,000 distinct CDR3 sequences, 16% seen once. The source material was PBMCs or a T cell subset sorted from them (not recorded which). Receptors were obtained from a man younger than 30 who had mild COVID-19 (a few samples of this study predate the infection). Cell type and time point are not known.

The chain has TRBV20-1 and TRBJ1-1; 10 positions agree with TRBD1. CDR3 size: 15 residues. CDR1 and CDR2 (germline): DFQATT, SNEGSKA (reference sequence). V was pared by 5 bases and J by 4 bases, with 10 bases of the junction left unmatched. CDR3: CSARRTGGGGTEAFF. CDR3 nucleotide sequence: TGCAGTGCTCGACGGACAGGGGGAGGTGGCACTGAAGCTTTCTTT.

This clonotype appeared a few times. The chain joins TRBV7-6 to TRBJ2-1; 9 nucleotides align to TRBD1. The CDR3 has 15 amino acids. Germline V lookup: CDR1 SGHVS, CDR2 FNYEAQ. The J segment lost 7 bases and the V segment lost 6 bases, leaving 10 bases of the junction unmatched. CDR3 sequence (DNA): TGTGCCAGCAGAACCGGGACAGGGCCTCTGAATGAGCAGTTCTTC. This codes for CASRTGTGPLNEQFF. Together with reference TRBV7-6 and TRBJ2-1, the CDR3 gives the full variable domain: GAGVSQSPRYKVTKRGQDVALRCDPISGHVSLYWYRQALGQGPEFLTYFNYEAQQDKSGLPNDRFSAERPEGSISTLTIQRTEQRDSAMYRCASRTGTGPLNEQFFGPGTRLTVL.

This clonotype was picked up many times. In DNA, the CDR3 is TGTGCCAGCGAGGGGGGTTCAGATACGCAGTATTTT. It encodes CASEGGSDTQYF. This sequence joins TRBV7-2 and TRBJ2-3, with D tentatively TRBD1 or TRBD2 (6 bases each). Trimming stripped 8 bases from V and 4 bases from J, with 10 bases between. The V gene's germline CDR1 is SGHTA and CDR2 FQGNSA. The CDR3 has 12 residues.

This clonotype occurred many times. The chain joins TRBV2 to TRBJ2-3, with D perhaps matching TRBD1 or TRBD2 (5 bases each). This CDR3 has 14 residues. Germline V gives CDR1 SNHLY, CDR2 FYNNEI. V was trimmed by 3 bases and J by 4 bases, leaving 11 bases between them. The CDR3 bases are TGTGCCAGCAGTGAGAGGGGCCACGCAGATACGCAGTATTTT. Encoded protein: CASSERGHADTQYF.

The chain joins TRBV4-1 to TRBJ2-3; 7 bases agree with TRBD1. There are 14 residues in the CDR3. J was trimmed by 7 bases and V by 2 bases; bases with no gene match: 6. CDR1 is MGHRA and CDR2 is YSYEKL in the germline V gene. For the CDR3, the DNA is TGCGCCAGCAGCCAAAGGGGGCTGGTGAATACGCAGTATTTT. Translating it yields CASSQRGLVNTQYF.